This T cell receptor (beta chain) stems from a study of early T cells in non-severe SARS-CoV-2 infection. This clonotype showed up just once. The CDR3 has 16 residues. V shed 6 bases and J 3 bases; nucleotides not matched to a gene: 9. Germline CDR1 is MDHEN and CDR2 is SYDVKM. Using its own MiXCR run on the 5' RACE reads, TCRdb lists one record per CDR3 protein. The sample has around 62,000 distinct CDR3 sequences; 9.5% to 15% are singletons. Sequencing was carried out using whole blood. This sequence joins TRBV28 and TRBJ1-5; 9 bases line up with TRBD1. This sequence originates from an adult who was a healthcare worker with PCR-confirmed SARS-CoV-2 infection or an uninfected control (not recorded which). Here the CDR3 reads CASRKDRGPLNQPQHF. CDR3 bases: TGTGCCAGCAGAAAGGACAGGGGACCTCTCAATCAGCCCCAGCATTTT.